This T cell receptor beta chain was observed in a study of blood T cell repertoires in COVID-19. The wider study: Sites across the United States, Italy and Spain contributed samples from acute and convalescent COVID-19.

Germline V gene sequence: CDR1 LGHNA, CDR2 YSLEER. This CDR3 has 15 amino acids. V was pared by 5 bases and J by 1 base, with 8 bases of the junction left unmatched. Participant ages covered roughly 18 to 89 years across 25 or so US areas. Self-reported history from a screening survey and questionnaire set each donor's cohort. Under the authors' procedure: For nucleated cells, counts were estimated from reference gene primer amplification. Using immunoSEQ multiplex PCR, the repertoire was profiled, and TCRdb retains in-frame clones only, with some absent. For V, J and clone size, that table is used; D and trimming come from the DNA. This sample has hundreds of thousands of clones, with around nine tenths found just once.

The TCR was taken from a woman aged 40 to 50 who had recovered from COVID-19. The chain is built from TRBV4-3 and TRBJ2-7; 7 positions agree with TRBD1. The sample consisted of PBMCs or T cells enriched from blood (not recorded which). CDR3: CASSIEPGQSYEQYF. CDR3 coding DNA: TGCGCCAGCAGCATCGAACCGGGACAGTCCTACGAGCAGTACTTC.